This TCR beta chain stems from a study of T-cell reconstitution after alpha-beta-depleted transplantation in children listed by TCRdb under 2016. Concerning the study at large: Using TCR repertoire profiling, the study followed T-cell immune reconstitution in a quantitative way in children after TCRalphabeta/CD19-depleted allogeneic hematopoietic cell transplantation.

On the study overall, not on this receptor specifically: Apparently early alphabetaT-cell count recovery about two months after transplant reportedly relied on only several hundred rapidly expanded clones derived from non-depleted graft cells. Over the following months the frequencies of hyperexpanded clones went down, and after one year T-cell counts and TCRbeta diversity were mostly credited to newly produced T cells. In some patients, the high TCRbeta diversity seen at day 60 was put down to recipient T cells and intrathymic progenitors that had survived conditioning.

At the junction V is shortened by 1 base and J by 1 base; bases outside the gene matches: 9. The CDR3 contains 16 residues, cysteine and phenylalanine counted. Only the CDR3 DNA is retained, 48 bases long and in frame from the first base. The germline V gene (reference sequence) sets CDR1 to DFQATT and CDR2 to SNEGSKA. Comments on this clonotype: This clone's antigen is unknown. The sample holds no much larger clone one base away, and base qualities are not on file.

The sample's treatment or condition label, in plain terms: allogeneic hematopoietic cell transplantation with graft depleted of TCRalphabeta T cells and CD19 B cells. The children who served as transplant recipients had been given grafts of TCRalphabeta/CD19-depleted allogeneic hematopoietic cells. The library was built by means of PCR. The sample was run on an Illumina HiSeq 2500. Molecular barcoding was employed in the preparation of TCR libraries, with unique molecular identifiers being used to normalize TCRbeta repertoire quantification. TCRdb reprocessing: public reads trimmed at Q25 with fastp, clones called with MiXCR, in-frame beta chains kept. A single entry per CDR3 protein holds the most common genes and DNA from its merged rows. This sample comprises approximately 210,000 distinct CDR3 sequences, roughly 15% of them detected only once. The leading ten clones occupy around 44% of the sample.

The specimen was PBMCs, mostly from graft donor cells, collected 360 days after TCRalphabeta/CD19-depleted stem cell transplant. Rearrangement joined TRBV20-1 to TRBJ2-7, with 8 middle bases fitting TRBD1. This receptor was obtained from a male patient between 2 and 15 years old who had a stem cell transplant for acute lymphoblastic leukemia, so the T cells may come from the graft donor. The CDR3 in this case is CSARAFPGQASYEQYF. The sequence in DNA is TGCAGTGCTAGAGCCTTTCCGGGACAGGCTTCCTACGAGCAGTACTTC.